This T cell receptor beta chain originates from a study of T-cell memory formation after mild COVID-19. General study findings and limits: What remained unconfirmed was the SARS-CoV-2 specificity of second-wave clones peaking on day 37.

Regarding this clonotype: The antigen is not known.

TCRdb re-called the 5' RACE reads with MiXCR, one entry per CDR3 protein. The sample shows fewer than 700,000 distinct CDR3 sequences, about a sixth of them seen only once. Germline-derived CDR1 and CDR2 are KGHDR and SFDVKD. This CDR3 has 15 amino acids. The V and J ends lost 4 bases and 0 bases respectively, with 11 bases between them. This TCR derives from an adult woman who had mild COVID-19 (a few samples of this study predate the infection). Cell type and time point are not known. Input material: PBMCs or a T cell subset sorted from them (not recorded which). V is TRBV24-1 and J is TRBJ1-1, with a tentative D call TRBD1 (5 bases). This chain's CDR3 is CATSEAGPLNTEAFF. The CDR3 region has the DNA TGTGCCACCAGTGAGGCGGGACCGCTGAACACTGAAGCTTTCTTT.